This T cell receptor (beta chain) appears in the sequencing data of a study of immune reconstitution after stem cell transplant in scleroderma (dated by TCRdb to between 2016 and 2019). As a fraction of the sample, this clonotype is medium-sized (0.01 to 0.1%). Its cognate antigen has yet to be identified. No base quality information exists; no much larger clone differs at one position. Library creation used RT-PCR. TCRdb shows the sequencer as Illumina MiSeq. The raw public data were reprocessed by TCRdb itself: fastp quality trimming at Q25, MiXCR clonotype calling, in-frame beta chains only. Records with the same CDR3 protein are collapsed into one entry carrying the most frequent genes and DNA. This sample holds 3,000 or so distinct CDR3 sequences; around 3.3% were observed only once. Of the sample, about 3% is held by the ten largest clones. The TCR originated in a human donor with systemic sclerosis. This sample was taken before or after autologous hematopoietic stem cell transplantation (not recorded which).

The DNA sequence reads TGCAGTGCTAGATGGAGGGGCAGGGTGGGCACTGAAGCTTTCTTT. It translates to CSARWRGRVGTEAFF. This sequence uses TRBV20-1 and TRBJ1-1; TRBD1 is a weak D gene call, 5 bases matching. The germline V gene encodes CDR1 DFQATT and CDR2 SNEGSKA (reference sequence). Including the terminal cysteine and phenylalanine, the CDR3 comprises 15 residues. Left in the record is the CDR3 DNA by itself, 45 bases read in frame from the first base. Deletion took 2 bases off V and 4 bases off J, with a span of 17 bases between the germline ends.